The clone carrying this TCR beta chain has a handful of counts. This sample is drawn from a study of blood T cell repertoires in COVID-19. Study-level information: Donors in the United States, Italy and Spain gave samples during acute or convalescent COVID-19. Sources were T cells, B-cell-depleted T cells, or PBMCs; the material itself was cDNA or gDNA.

CDR1 is ENHRY, CDR2 SYGVKD, per germline. V dropped 11 bases and J dropped 5 bases, with 16 bases sitting between them. The CDR3 consists of 13 residues. Original methodology: Cell counts per sample came from amplifying reference gene primers. Here immunoSEQ multiplex PCR was the method, and the copy in TCRdb shows in-frame clones only, minus some. V, J and clone size were drawn from that table, and D and trimming were deduced from the DNA. Of around 45,000 clones listed, 82% are singletons. The specimen was peripheral blood. The genes are TRBV10-3 and TRBJ2-1; tentatively, D is TRBD1 (7 bases). The receptor was derived from a woman in her sixties with acute or convalescent COVID-19. This CDR3 is CAARRGLDNEQFF. Written as DNA, the CDR3 is TGTGCCGCCCGGAGGGGGCTCGACAATGAGCAGTTCTTC.